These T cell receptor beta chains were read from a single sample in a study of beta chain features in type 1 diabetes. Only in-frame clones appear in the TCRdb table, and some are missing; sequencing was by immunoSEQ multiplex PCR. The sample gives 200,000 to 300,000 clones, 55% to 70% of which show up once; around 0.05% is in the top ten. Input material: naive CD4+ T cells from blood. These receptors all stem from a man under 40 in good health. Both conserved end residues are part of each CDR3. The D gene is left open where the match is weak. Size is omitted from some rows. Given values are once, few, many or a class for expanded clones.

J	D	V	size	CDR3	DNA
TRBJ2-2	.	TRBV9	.	CASSSRTNTGELFF	TGTGCCAGCAGCTCCCGGACAAACACCGGGGAGCTGTTTTTT
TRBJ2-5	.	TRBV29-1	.	CSAKGGAETQYF	TGCAGCGCCAAAGGGGGGGCAGAGACCCAGTACTTC
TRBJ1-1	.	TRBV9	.	CASSATGQMNTEAFF	TGTGCCAGCAGCGCCACAGGACAGATGAACACTGAAGCTTTCTTT
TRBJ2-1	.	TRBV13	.	CASSYFQVSHNEQFF	TGTGCCAGCAGCTACTTCCAAGTCTCGCACAATGAGCAGTTCTTC
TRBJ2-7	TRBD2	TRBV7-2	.	CASSFSGRKDEQYF	TGTGCCAGCAGCTTCAGCGGGAGGAAGGACGAGCAGTACTTC
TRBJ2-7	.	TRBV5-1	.	CASSLAGQTSYEQYF	TGCGCCAGCAGCTTGGCCGGGCAGACCTCCTACGAGCAGTACTTC
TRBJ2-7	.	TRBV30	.	CAWSGITGSSYEQYF	TGTGCCTGGAGTGGAATAACAGGGAGCTCCTACGAGCAGTACTTC
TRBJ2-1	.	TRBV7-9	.	CASSRGVESEQFF	TGTGCCAGCAGCCGAGGGGTCGAGAGTGAGCAGTTCTTC
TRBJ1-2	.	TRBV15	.	CATSERNYGYTF	TGTGCCACCAGCGAACGGAACTATGGCTACACCTTC
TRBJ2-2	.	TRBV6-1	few	CASSETGGGELFF	TGTGCCAGCAGTGAGACAGGCGGCGGGGAGCTGTTTTTT
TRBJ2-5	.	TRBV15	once	CATSRDQETQYF	TGTGCCACCAGCAGAGATCAGGAGACCCAGTACTTC
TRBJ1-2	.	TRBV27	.	CASSLNRQWVGYTF	TGTGCCAGCAGTTTAAACCGACAGTGGGTTGGCTACACCTTC
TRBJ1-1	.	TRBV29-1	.	CSVAQLMNTEAFF	TGCAGCGTTGCACAGTTAATGAACACTGAAGCTTTCTTT
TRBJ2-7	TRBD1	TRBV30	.	CACNRGGYEQYF	TGTGCCTGTAACAGGGGTGGCTACGAGCAGTACTTC
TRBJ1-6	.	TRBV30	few	CAWAGTTDSPLHF	TGTGCCTGGGCCGGGACGACCGATTCACCCCTCCACTTT
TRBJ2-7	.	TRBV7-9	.	CASDRDSSYEQYF	TGTGCCAGCGACCGGGACTCTTCCTACGAGCAGTACTTC
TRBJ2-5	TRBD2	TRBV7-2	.	CANPSGRVAQYF	TGTGCCAACCCTAGCGGGAGGGTGGCCCAGTACTTC
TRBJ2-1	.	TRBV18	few	CASSLQSFEQFF	TGTGCCAGCTCACTTCAGAGCTTTGAGCAGTTCTTC